This entry lists 17 T cell receptor beta chains sequenced from one sample in a study of cytomegalovirus exposure and HLA in healthy donors. 13 Jbeta primers and 60 Vbeta primers were used for the PCR. Sequenced by immunoSEQ multiplex PCR; TCRdb stores in-frame clones only, minus some. The repertoire holds about 50,000 clones, with 80% as singletons. Sequenced: PBMCs. The origin of the receptors is a man younger than 40 in good health and CMV-seropositive.

The chain carries TRBV2 and TRBJ1-2; 7 bases are shared with TRBD1. The CDR3 runs 14 residues. CDR1 and CDR2 (germline): SNHLY, FYNNEI. Losses at the gene ends were 6 bases for V and 9 bases for J; bases not matched to a gene: 13. CDR3 sequence reads: CASRAAGGSFRYTF. The CDR3 bases are TGTGCCAGCAGAGCGGCAGGGGGTAGTTTTCGCTACACCTTC.

The count of this clone is one. V usage is TRBV5-8 and J usage is TRBJ2-2; a possible D gene is TRBD2 (6 bases). V lost 7 bases and J lost 3, with 13 bases in between. The CDR3 has 14 residues. Germline V lookup: CDR1 SGHTS, CDR2 YDEGEE. Written as DNA, the CDR3 is TGTGCCAGCGGGAGGCGGGACTACACCGGGGAGCTGTTTTTT. Its translation: CASGRRDYTGELFF.

The gene calls are TRBV6-1 and TRBJ2-1; D remains ambiguous. V gave up 5 bases and J gave up 6 bases, with 8 bases separating them. The CDR3 consists of 12 residues. The germline V gene encodes CDR1 MNHNS and CDR2 SASEGT. CDR3 bases: TGTGCCAGCAGTAATTCAGGCAATGAGCAGTTCTTC. Translation: CASSNSGNEQFF.

The chain employs TRBV11-2 and TRBJ1-2; 9 nucleotides align to TRBD1. Unmatched junction bases numbered 4, after V lost 3 bases and J lost 5 bases. Germline V gene lookup returns CDR1 SGHAT and CDR2 FQNNGV. CDR3 length equals 14 residues. The CDR3 loop reads CASSFGTGFYGYTF. CDR3 bases: TGTGCCAGCAGCTTTGGGACAGGGTTTTATGGCTACACCTTC. The full variable domain, completed using reference TRBV11-2 and TRBJ1-2, is EAGVAQSPRYKIIEKRQSVAFWCNPISGHATLYWYQQILGQGPKLLIQFQNNGVVDDSQLPKDRFSAERLKGVDSTLKIQPAKLEDSAVYLCASSFGTGFYGYTFGSGTRLTVV.

V is TRBV2 and J is TRBJ1-2, with D unclear. The V end lost 1 base, the J end lost 2 bases, and 11 bases lay between the germline ends. Germline values: CDR1 SNHLY, CDR2 FYNNEI. The CDR3 covers 15 residues. The CDR3 sequence is CASSEGFLENYGYTF. Written as DNA, the CDR3 is TGTGCCAGCAGTGAAGGGTTTCTAGAGAACTATGGCTACACCTTC.

V is TRBV6-5 and J is TRBJ1-1, with TRBD1 identical over 9 bases. In germline, CDR1 is MNHEY, CDR2 SVGAGI. J lost 7 bases, V lost 6 bases, and 6 bases had no gene match. This CDR3 contains 13 residues. In DNA form, the CDR3 reads TGTGCCAGCAGCCTCGGGACAGGGTTTGAAGCTTTCTTT. This codes for CASSLGTGFEAFF.

This clone was seen just once. The chain combines TRBV6-6 with TRBJ2-7; TRBD2 is a possible D gene (6 bases). Trimming left V 5 bases short and J 0 bases short, with 14 bases between. The CDR3 extends over 15 amino acids. Germline V lookup: CDR1 MNHNY, CDR2 SVGAGI (reference sequence). The CDR3 loop is CASSLRRDRSYEQYF. In nucleotides, the CDR3 is TGTGCCAGCAGTCTACGGCGGGACCGCTCCTACGAGCAGTACTTC.

The chain combines TRBV18 with TRBJ1-2; D is unclear. Germline values: CDR1 KGHSH, CDR2 LQKENI. This CDR3 has 15 residues. The germline V and J ends were trimmed by 4 bases and 2 bases, with 14 bases remaining between them. The chain's CDR3 is CASSRSRSENYGYTF. The CDR3, as DNA: TGTGCCAGCTCACGCTCTAGGTCCGAGAACTATGGCTACACCTTC.

The chain combines TRBV5-1 with TRBJ2-3; tentative D call: TRBD2 (5 bases). Germline CDR1 is SGHRS and CDR2 is YFSETQ. The CDR3 is 14 residues long. Trimming left V 1 base short and J 1 base short, with 7 bases between. CDR3 residues: CASSLSSGTDTQYF. CDR3 DNA sequence: TGCGCCAGCAGCTTGAGTAGCGGCACAGATACGCAGTATTTT.

The CDR3 is CSGEETVYGYTF. CDR3 coding DNA: TGCAGCGGGGAGGAGACAGTCTATGGCTACACCTTC. V usage is TRBV29-1 and J usage is TRBJ1-2; possible D gene TRBD1, 5 bases. This CDR3 contains 12 residues. Germline CDR1 reads SQVTM; CDR2 reads ANQGSEA. Trimming cost V 7 bases and J 4 bases, with 13 bases left between them.

This clone appeared a single time. The V and J genes are TRBV4-2 and TRBJ1-4, with D possibly TRBD1 on 5 matching bases. The germline gives CDR1 LGHNA, CDR2 YNFKEQ. The CDR3 contains 16 residues. V dropped 5 bases and J dropped 4 bases, with 17 bases sitting between them. Here the CDR3 reads CASSLSPTEYNEKLFF. The CDR3 DNA sequence: TGTGCCAGCAGCTTATCTCCGACAGAGTATAATGAAAAACTGTTTTTT.

V gene TRBV6-5 combines with J gene TRBJ1-1; TRBD1 matches 7 bases. The CDR3 consists of 15 residues. V lost 5 bases and J lost 0; bases outside the gene matches: 6. Germline V lookup: CDR1 MNHEY, CDR2 SVGAGI. The CDR3: CASSGMTGLNTEAFF. CDR3 bases: TGTGCCAGCAGTGGGATGACAGGGCTGAACACTGAAGCTTTCTTT.

The chain carries TRBV27 and TRBJ1-5; the D is unclear. CDR1 is MNHEY and CDR2 is SMNVEV in the germline V gene (reference sequence). This CDR3 region has 14 residues. Trimming removed 4 bases from V and 1 base from J, with 8 bases in between. The CDR3 protein is CASSSGSSNQPQHF. The CDR3, as DNA: TGTGCCAGCAGTTCCGGGTCGAGCAATCAGCCCCAGCATTTT.

About this clone: The sample carries other DNA sequences with the same CDR3. The chain joins TRBV6-4 to TRBJ2-3; 8 positions agree with TRBD2. The ends lost 0 bases at V and 4 bases at J; junction bases unmatched: 0. Germline V gene data show CDR1 as MRHNA and CDR2 as SNTAGT. The CDR3 spans 14 residues. CDR3 DNA sequence: TGTGCCAGCAGTGACTCCGGGGGGGCAGATACGCAGTATTTT. Protein product: CASSDSGGADTQYF.

The rearrangement uses TRBV6-5 and TRBJ1-5; 10 positions match TRBD1. CDR3 size: 15 residues. Germline V gene sequence: CDR1 MNHEY, CDR2 SVGAGI. With V trimmed by 6 bases and J by 6 bases, 8 bases remained unmatched. As DNA, the CDR3 is TGTGCCAGCAGCCAGGGACAGGGGTTGAGTCAGCCCCAGCATTTT. It yields the protein CASSQGQGLSQPQHF.

In its sample, this clone was seen a few times. CDR3 nucleotides: TGCGCCAGCAGGACGTTACAGGGTAATGAAAAACTGTTTTTT. This codes for CASRTLQGNEKLFF. The genes are TRBV5-1 and TRBJ1-4; TRBD1 is a possible D gene (6 bases). The CDR3 totals 14 residues. Germline V gives CDR1 SGHRS, CDR2 YFSETQ. V was trimmed by 5 bases and J by 4 bases, leaving 12 bases between them.

This clone has a handful of counts. V gene TRBV13 combines with J gene TRBJ1-4, with D possibly being TRBD1 (6 bases). CDR3 length equals 14 residues. V lost 3 bases to trimming and J lost 6 bases, with 11 bases between them. Germline values: CDR1 PRHDT, CDR2 FYEKMQ (reference sequence). The CDR3: CASSFTGNYEKLFF. The CDR3 DNA reads TGTGCCAGCAGCTTTACAGGGAACTATGAAAAACTGTTTTTT. Full variable domain (outside the CDR3, taken from reference TRBV13 and TRBJ1-4): AAGVIQSPRHLIKEKRETATLKCYPIPRHDTVYWYQQGPGQDPQFLISFYEKMQSDKGSIPDRFSAQQFSDYHSELNMSSLELGDSALYFCASSFTGNYEKLFFGSGTQLSVL.